This T cell receptor (beta chain) was sequenced in a study of T cells in Graves' hyperthyroidism and ophthalmopathy. Study details: Upon initial diagnosis and before any treatment, peripheral blood was collected.

Germline CDR1 is SQVTM and CDR2 is ANQGSEA. Trimming removed 7 bases from V and 4 bases from J, with 15 bases in between. This CDR3 contains 13 residues. Clinicians diagnosed patients from clinical symptoms, serum thyroxine and TRAb, thyroid ultrasound and orbital computed tomography. In regard to this clonotype: Its cognate antigen is unknown.

Study-wide results and limits: Prediction of ophthalmopathy progression came a median around 6 months pre-onset. A model of 13 V-J features distinguished ophthalmopathy from stable hyperthyroidism.

Amplified regions were TCR beta CDR3 sequences from RNA transcripts. The TCR CDR3 first-round RT-PCR relied on the HTBI primer set. TCRdb recomputed calls from the multiplex PCR reads with MiXCR, one row per CDR3 protein. The data hold under 400,000 distinct CDR3 sequences, with about a sixth observed a single time. This chain connects TRBV29-1 to TRBJ2-3, with D tentatively TRBD2 (5 bases). Sequenced material: blood. The TCR was taken from a woman under 30 with Graves' hyperthyroidism that later progressed to Graves' ophthalmopathy. CDR3 protein: CSANGLVADTQYF. The CDR3 region has the DNA TGCAGCGCCAACGGACTCGTCGCAGATACGCAGTATTTT.